The source of this T cell receptor beta chain is a study of T cell responses to AZD1222 COVID-19 vaccine. Second doses were pooled across both intervals (about 4 or about 12 weeks). TCRdb's table, derived via immunoSEQ multiplex PCR, lists solely in-frame clones and lacks some. The repertoire holds about 77,000 clones, with under 95% as singletons. In germline, CDR1 is SGDLS, CDR2 YYNGEE. This CDR3 has 15 residues. V lost 2 bases to trimming and J lost 2 bases; unmatched junction nucleotides: 0. Sequencing was performed on peripheral blood, taken 28 days after the second AZD1222 dose. The chain is built from TRBV9 and TRBJ2-1, with 11 bases identical to TRBD1. This TCR derives from an adult who received the AZD1222 COVID-19 vaccine. CDR3 bases: TGTGCCAGCAGCGTGGGACAGGGGGCCTACAATGAGCAGTTCTTC. It specifies CASSVGQGAYNEQFF. Drawing the rest from reference TRBV9 and TRBJ2-1, the complete variable domain is DSGVTQTPKHLITATGQRVTLRCSPRSGDLSVYWYQQSLDQGLQFLIQYYNGEERAKGNILERFSAQQFPDLHSELNLSSLELGDSALYFCASSVGQGAYNEQFFGPGTRLTVL.